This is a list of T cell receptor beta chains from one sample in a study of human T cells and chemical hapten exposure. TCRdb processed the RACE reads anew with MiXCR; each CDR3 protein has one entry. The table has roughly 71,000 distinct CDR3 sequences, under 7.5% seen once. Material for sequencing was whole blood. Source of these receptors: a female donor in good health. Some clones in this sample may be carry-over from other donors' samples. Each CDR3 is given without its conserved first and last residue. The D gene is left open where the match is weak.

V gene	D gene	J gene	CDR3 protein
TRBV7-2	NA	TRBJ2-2	ASSSSYPGNTGELF
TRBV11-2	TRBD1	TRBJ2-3	ASSFGQGAPTTDTQY
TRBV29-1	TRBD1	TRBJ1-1	SVEKGQGAVEAF
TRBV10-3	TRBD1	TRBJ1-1	AISEGTGKRNTEAF
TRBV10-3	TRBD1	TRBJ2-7	ATTGTGKYEQY
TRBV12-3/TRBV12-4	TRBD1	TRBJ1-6	ASSWDRTASPLH
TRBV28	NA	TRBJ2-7	ASGERETPEQY
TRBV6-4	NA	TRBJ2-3	ASSDSTGTDTQY
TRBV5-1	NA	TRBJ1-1	ASSLSQGGVDTEAF
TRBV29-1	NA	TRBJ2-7	SARGRTYEQY
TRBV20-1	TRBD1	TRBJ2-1	SATRDRSNEQF
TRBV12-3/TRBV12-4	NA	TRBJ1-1	ASSLTFIRTVNTEAF
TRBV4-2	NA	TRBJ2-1	ASSQDRVGVTDEQF
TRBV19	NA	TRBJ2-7	ASSIVGWTYEQY
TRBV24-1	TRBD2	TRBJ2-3	ATSAPLGLAGVVDTQY
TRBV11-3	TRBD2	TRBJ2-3	ASSLSSGLEDTQY
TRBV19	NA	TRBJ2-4	ASSNSGVAKNIQY
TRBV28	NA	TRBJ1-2	ASSLYGQYGYT
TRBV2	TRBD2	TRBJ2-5	ASSETSAIQETQY
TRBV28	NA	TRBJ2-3	ASSAPMGSDTDTQY
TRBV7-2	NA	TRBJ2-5	ASSLVRGASETQY
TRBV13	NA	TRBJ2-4	ASSLARVAKNIQY
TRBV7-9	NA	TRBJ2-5	ASAATAYQETQY
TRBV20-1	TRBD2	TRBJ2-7	SVLGTSGPSSYEQY
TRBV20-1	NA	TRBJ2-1	SAPNRDTYNEQF
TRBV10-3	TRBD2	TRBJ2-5	AISESSSGSGQTQY
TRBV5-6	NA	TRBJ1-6	ASSTFDRPKNSPLH
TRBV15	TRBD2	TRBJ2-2	ATSSLGLAGVTGELF
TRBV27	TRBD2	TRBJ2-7	ASSRTPSGTYEQY
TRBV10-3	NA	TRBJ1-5	AISESGEKRGQPQH
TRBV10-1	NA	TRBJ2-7	ASRTAYEQY
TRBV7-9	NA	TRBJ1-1	ASSLSAKNTEAF
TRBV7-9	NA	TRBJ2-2	ASSGAGTNTGELF
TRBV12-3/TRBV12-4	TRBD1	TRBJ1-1	ASSKLTGTYTEAF
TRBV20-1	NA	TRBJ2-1	SARDLRPEF
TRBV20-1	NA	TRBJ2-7	SATPTASNEQY
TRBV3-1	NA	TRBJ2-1	ASSQVGNEQF
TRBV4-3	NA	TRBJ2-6	ASSQEGRAGANVLT
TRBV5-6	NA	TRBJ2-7	ASSLVLAAYEQY
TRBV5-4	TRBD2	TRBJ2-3	ASSLGLASDTQY
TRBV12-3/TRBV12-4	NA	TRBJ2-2	ASSLGDSRDTGELF
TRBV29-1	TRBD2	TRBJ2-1	SVASGRYNEQF
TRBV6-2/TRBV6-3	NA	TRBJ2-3	ASSYSSGSTDTQY
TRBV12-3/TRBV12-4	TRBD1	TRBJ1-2	ASSPRQGHSYGYT
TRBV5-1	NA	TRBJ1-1	ASSFDRGSGNTEAF
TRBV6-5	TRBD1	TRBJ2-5	ASRSTGGQETQY
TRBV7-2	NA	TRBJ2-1	ASSLPVAGQEF
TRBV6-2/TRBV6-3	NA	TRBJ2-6	ASAGSGANVLT